A single sample gave rise to the 5 T cell receptor beta chains below, sequenced in a study of blood T cell repertoires in COVID-19. Here immunoSEQ multiplex PCR was the method, and the copy in TCRdb shows in-frame clones only, minus some. Of some 200,000 clones listed, 75% to 85% were seen once; the top ten hold 5.2%. Sequenced: peripheral blood. The receptors were gathered from a woman between 70 and 85 years old with COVID-19, enrolled during active disease.

V is TRBV4-3 and J is TRBJ1-4, with D possibly matching TRBD1 (6 bases). The CDR3 consists of 18 residues. Trimming pared 1 base from V and 3 bases from J, leaving 18 bases between. CDR1 is LGHNA and CDR2 is YSLEER in the germline V gene. As DNA, the CDR3 is TGCGCCAGCAGCCAAGCTCCAACCGCGGGGGCTGCTAATGAAAAACTGTTTTTT. This translates into CASSQAPTAGAANEKLFF.

The table lists this clone with many counts. The chain combines TRBV28 with TRBJ1-2, with a weak D call TRBD1 (6 bases). This CDR3 contains 15 residues. Trimming pared 1 base from V and 6 bases from J, leaving 15 bases between. The V gene's germline CDR1 is MDHEN and CDR2 SYDVKM. Written as DNA, the CDR3 is TGTGCCAGCAGTTTATCTGTGACAGGCCGAAATGGCTACACCTTC. Translation gives CASSLSVTGRNGYTF.

This rearrangement joins TRBV27 to TRBJ1-1, with D tentatively TRBD1 (6 bases). Germline CDR1 and CDR2: MNHEY and SMNVEV (reference sequence). Trimming pared 6 bases from V and 1 base from J, leaving 12 bases between. The CDR3 runs 14 residues. The CDR3 DNA is TGTGCCAGCAGCCGGACAGATCCGAACACTGAAGCTTTCTTT. This sequence encodes CASSRTDPNTEAFF.

J is TRBJ2-7 and V is TRBV5-3; 12 positions match TRBD2. TRBV5-3 is given ORF status, its function remaining uncertain. V shed 5 bases and J 7 bases; nucleotides not matched to a gene: 7. The CDR3 spans 14 residues. The CDR3 coding sequence is TGTGCCAGAAGGCCGGGACTAGCGGGTTGTGAGCAGTACTTC. This gives the protein CARRPGLAGCEQYF.

The V call is TRBV5-1, the J call TRBJ1-1; the D is unclear. This CDR3 region has 13 residues. Trimming took 4 bases from V and 0 from J, leaving 7 bases between them. Germline lookup yields CDR1 SGHRS and CDR2 YFSETQ. The CDR3 reads CASSPTLNTEAFF. Here the CDR3 DNA reads TGCGCCAGCAGCCCAACACTGAACACTGAAGCTTTCTTT.